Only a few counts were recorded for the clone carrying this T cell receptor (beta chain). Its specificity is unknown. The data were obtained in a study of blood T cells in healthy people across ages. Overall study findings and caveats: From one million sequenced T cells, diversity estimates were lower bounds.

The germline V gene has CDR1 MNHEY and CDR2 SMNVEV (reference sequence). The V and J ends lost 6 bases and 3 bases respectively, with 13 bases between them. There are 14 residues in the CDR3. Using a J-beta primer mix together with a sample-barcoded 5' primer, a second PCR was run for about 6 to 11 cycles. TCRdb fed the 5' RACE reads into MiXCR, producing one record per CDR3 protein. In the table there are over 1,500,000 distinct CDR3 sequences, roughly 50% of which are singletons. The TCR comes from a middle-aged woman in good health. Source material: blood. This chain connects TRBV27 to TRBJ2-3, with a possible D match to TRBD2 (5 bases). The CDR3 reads CASRNGGSTDTQYF. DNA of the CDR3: TGTGCCAGCAGAAATGGCGGGTCGACAGATACGCAGTATTTT.